This T cell receptor beta chain appears in the sequencing data of a study of OX40 agonist ivuxolimab in advanced cancers. Study background: Patients received the agonistic anti-OX40 (CD134) antibody ivuxolimab. Prior anti-PD-1, anti-PD-L1 or anti-CTLA-4 therapy did not bar entry, and around 39% had some. Findings and caveats of the study: Clonal expansion in partial responders at 0.1-3.0 mg/kg ranked among the lowest. Among expanded peripheral T cells, antigen specificity went undetermined.

Germline CDR1 is SGHVS and CDR2 is FQNEAQ. This CDR3 is 18 amino acids long. The germline V and J ends were trimmed by 1 base and 6 bases, with 23 bases remaining between them. Using immunoSEQ multiplex PCR, the repertoire was profiled, and TCRdb retains in-frame clones only, with some absent. The sample includes roughly 80,000 clones, under 90% seen only once; the top ten take 6% to 8.5%. Note on this clone: Its matching antigen is unknown.

This sequence originates from an adult with an advanced solid tumor such as melanoma, head and neck, liver or kidney cancer. The sequences come from CD4+ or CD8+ T cells sorted from blood, collected in a trial of the OX40 agonist ivuxolimab. The gene calls are TRBV7-8 and TRBJ2-3; TRBD1 is a possible D gene (5 bases). In nucleotides, the CDR3 is TGTGCCAGCAGCTTAGACAGGCCTAGTCGGACCCGCAGGGATACGCAGTATTTT. Its translation: CASSLDRPSRTRRDTQYF.